The entry below gives a single TCR beta chain sequence along with its context. It has no known antigen specificity. Base qualities are not provided; no much larger clone lies one nucleotide away. The cohort consisted of 600 to 700 healthy bone marrow donors. All cohort members were sampled while nominally healthy, although unrecorded immune exposures were likely present. The donor tested CMV seronegative and was one of the 352 seronegative cohort members. A peripheral blood sample was provided by each donor, and peripheral blood mononuclear cells were used for TCR beta sequencing. The Qiagen DNeasy Blood Extraction Kit was used to extract genomic DNA from the blood cell samples. The data were obtained in a study of cytomegalovirus exposure and HLA in healthy donors (dated by TCRdb to between 2016 and 2019). As for the study more broadly: In an earlier analysis of some 610 of the donors, 276 Gb of sequence data and approximately 120 million unique TCR beta sequences from about 179 million T cells were reported. Roughly 300 gigabases of sequencing data and 78 million or so unique TCR sequences were included in an early release covering 550 to 800 HLA-typed donors. Of the roughly 390 genotyped donors, about 84% fell in the genetic ancestry cluster associated with self-reported Caucasian donors. The study aimed to test whether cataloging public T cell receptors could reveal signatures of past pathogen exposure. The study profiled the T cell repertoires of around 700 subjects by immunosequencing and related them to cytomegalovirus serostatus. Along with the approximately 600-subject first cohort, a separate validation cohort of roughly 110 different subjects was used. To predict cytomegalovirus infection status, the study brought together high-throughput TCR immunosequencing, statistical association of individual TCRs with disease status, and machine learning. A later analysis re-analyzed previously published TCR beta repertoires from 666 donors and added high-resolution HLA genotyping to study TCR occurrence patterns. Rather than using new phenotypic data, the later analysis identified candidate immune exposures from TCR beta sequences and from how often those sequences occurred across donors. In an earlier analysis of roughly 580 of the donors, high-throughput TCR beta sequencing was used to judge whether each TCR beta V gene segment behaved as functional or pseudogenic. Donor age, sex, ethnicity and CMV serostatus were compiled alongside the repertoire data. A later genetic analysis took genome-wide SNP genotypes for about 55% of the 666 donors and used that subset as a discovery cohort. All discovery cohort repertoires had been generated using a single sequencing platform. HLA typing covered class I and class II loci at four-digit resolution. Typing coverage varied by locus: roughly 629-640 donors for A, B, C, DRB1 and DQB1; around 560 for DQA1; nearly 610 for DPA1; under 490 for DPB1. Because of strong linkage in the cohort, roughly five DR-DQ haplotypes were treated as single units for association and clustering. Among under 450 genotyped donors of the cohort, an average of roughly 240,000 unique TCR beta nucleotide sequences were sequenced per donor, roughly a sixth of them non-productive.

The CDR3 runs 15 residues from the cysteine to the phenylalanine. Just the 45-base CDR3 DNA is kept, in frame starting at base 1. Based on the germline V gene, the CDR1 and CDR2 sequences are ENHRY and SYGVKD. Between the V and J ends, shortened by 8 bases and 0 bases respectively, the junction contains 14 bases. The receptor library was made with the immunoSEQ multiplex PCR assay. For the multiplex PCR, a mixture combining 60 forward primers for TCR Vbeta segments and 13 reverse primers for TCR Jbeta segments was used. The CDR3 region of rearranged TCR beta genes was amplified from genomic DNA by a multiplex PCR assay. Amplified TCR beta libraries were sequenced as 87-base-pair reads on the Illumina HiSeq System. As for the authors' bioinformatics: Across the 700 or so repertoires, a later analysis counted about 81 million unique TCR beta chains, approximately 10 million of which were shared by at least two donors. A nearest-neighbor algorithm error-corrected the raw reads and collapsed the reads into unique sequences, merging closely related sequences to remove PCR and sequencing errors. V, D and J gene segments were assigned by aligning CDR3 sequences to IMGT reference sequences. For a sequence to be retained, at least a six-nucleotide match to both a V gene segment and a J gene segment was required. Rearrangements were classified as productive when the CDR3 lacked stop codons and remained in frame with V and J, and all other rearrangements were classified as non-productive. Following IMGT convention, CDR3 was defined as the stretch from the second conserved V-encoded cysteine up to the conserved J-encoded phenylalanine. Sequences without an unambiguous match to a single V gene segment were excluded from the earlier analysis of several hundred of the donors. An earlier analysis of fewer than 650 of the donors classified V segments as functional when productive rearrangements were above 56.7% and as segregating when the standard deviation between donors was above 5%. A statistical classification framework was developed to diagnose cytomegalovirus status using the catalog of TCR beta chain sequences. A later analysis assigned V and J genes by comparing TCR nucleotide sequences with IMGT/GENE-DB human TR gene sequences. The TCRdist pipeline was used in a later analysis to assign CDR3 sequences and most-parsimonious VDJ recombination scenarios. In a later analysis, each TCR beta chain was defined by its CDR3 amino acid sequence together with its V-gene family, and reads without a unique V-gene family were excluded. As a way to deal with suspected cross-contamination and a sequencing artifact, a later analysis dropped 592 nucleotide sequences that were highly shared and had low generation probability. In a later analysis, a clonal expansion index for each public chain was calculated from normalized within-repertoire ranks of inferred template counts. In a later analysis, generation probabilities were computed with a VDJ recombination model fitted to out-of-frame rearrangements, and the resulting probabilities were checked against IGoR. Hypergeometric tests were used in a later analysis to score TCR-TCR, TCR-HLA and TCR-CMV co-occurrence, with a repertoire-size bias correction applied to the TCR pairs. A later analysis estimated false discovery rates by permuting HLA or CMV assignments 20 times. A later analysis grouped co-occurring TCRs with DBSCAN, adding TCRdist sequence similarity when clustering within HLA-allele-positive subsets. Repertoires with fewer than 30,000 or more than 120,000 public chains were left out of co-occurrence clustering, as were four to six repertoires with anomalous nucleotide sharing. The immuneACCESS repertoire file appears here via TCRdb, limited to in-frame rearrangements. These files lack a portion of the clones; in checked studies, under half of the deficit traces to unresolved V genes, and the cause of the others is not known. The V and J calls and clone size are taken from that table; D and trimming were inferred from the DNA. The sample yields about 130,000 clones; around four fifths were counted once. The ten largest make up approximately 3% of the sample.

Overall study outcomes, separate from this receptor: Roughly uniform sequencing depth across donors was assumed in presence/absence analyses, although this assumption may not hold. Linkage disequilibrium might explain the correlated functional status among segregating V segments, but an unknown experimental factor could not be excluded. When HLA alleles, especially DR and DQ, strongly co-occurred, attributing TCR associations to individual alleles was difficult. In vitro tests confirmed that a few of the cytomegalovirus-associated TCR beta chains recognize cytomegalovirus antigens. In a later analysis, TCR association rates were found to vary across HLA loci, with the most associated TCRs seen for DRB1 alleles and the fewest for HLA-C alleles. In an earlier analysis of approximately 600 of the donors, most TCR beta V segments were observed in productive rearrangements about 87% or about 30% of the time, broadly matching IMGT annotations. A later genetic analysis associated a missense DCLRE1C variant with V-gene and J-gene trimming of TCR beta chains, and an independent cohort replicated the association. Because counts were too low, seventeen rarely observed V segments, including chromosome 9 orphons, were excluded from the earlier analysis of a few hundred of the donors. Most CMV-associated TCR beta chains appeared to be HLA-restricted in a later analysis, and the HLA associations seemed to be driven largely by CMV exposure. The only immune exposure information available for the cohort was CMV serostatus. Because HLA typing was missing for some donors at each locus, association tests included only the typed subset. A further reported finding was that TCR beta sequences accurately predicted the HLA-A and HLA-B alleles for most subjects in the first cohort. In a later analysis, several top co-occurrence clusters were reported to appear linked to parvovirus B19, influenza, CMV and Epstein-Barr virus. Because the 87-base-pair reads could not distinguish some IMGT-functional V segments, including TRBV6-2 and TRBV6-3, those segments were excluded. The cohort was sequenced for TCR beta chains only, and without alpha or paired-chain data the features that could be detected were limited. Most TCR sequences were seen in very few donors, while some public TCRs were found in many individuals. The sequencing pipeline was judged likely to have produced a cluster of highly shared sequence variants as a technical artifact. At a false discovery rate of 0.05, a later analysis linked around 17,000 TCR beta sequences to specific HLA alleles. According to the authors, the approach could potentially be generalized to other disease states and immunological phenotypes. Compared with the approximately 720-donor mean, donors in an Asian-associated ancestry cluster had fewer N-insertions in productive TCRs, according to a later genetic analysis. The study gave a list of some 150 TCR beta chains associated with cytomegalovirus. A later analysis found that HLA-associated TCR beta chains were more clonally expanded and had lower generation probabilities than equally common non-associated chains. Cytomegalovirus status was reported to be diagnosed by the classifier with high specificity and sensitivity in both the original and validation cohorts.

This receptor chain uses TRBV10-3 and TRBJ1-3, with the D gene too uncertain to name. This receptor was obtained from a boy aged 2-15 years in good health and CMV-seronegative. The sequenced sample was PBMCs. The CDR3 sequence is CAIATQEVSGNTIYF. The DNA sequence is as follows: TGTGCCATCGCTACCCAGGAGGTCTCTGGAAACACCATATATTTT.